The clone carrying this T cell receptor beta chain was recorded a few times. Its antigen remains unidentified. These data belong to a study of regulatory T cells in long-lasting Graves disease. Study-level results: Under persistent disease, TRBV28, TRBJ1-2 and TRBJ2-5 were used preferentially.

Construction of the TCR beta libraries employed iRepertoire HTBI primers in conjunction with Arm-PCR of CDR3 regions. TCRdb processed the multiplex PCR reads anew with MiXCR; each CDR3 protein has one entry. The sample yields about 360,000 distinct CDR3 sequences, about 17% seen once. This CDR3 has 15 amino acids. Germline V CDR1 and CDR2: DFQATT, SNEGSKA (reference sequence). The ends were cut back, 0 bases at V and 8 bases at J, with 19 bases in the middle. Time point defined: newly diagnosed GD, antithyroid drugs for less than 3 months. Following extraction of RNA from PBMCs, that RNA was used to make the TCR library. It was by American Thyroid Association guidelines that Graves' disease was diagnosed. The data also belong to a second study, concerning T cells in Graves' hyperthyroidism and ophthalmopathy. Per that study: If no ophthalmopathy progression occurred within 18 months, Graves' hyperthyroidism was stable.

This sequence joins TRBV20-1 and TRBJ1-2; D is unresolved. The clonotype was recovered from a woman between 18 and 29 years old with Graves disease. The specimen was peripheral blood mononuclear cells (PBMCs), collected at new diagnosis, from a patient treated with antithyroid drugs. This CDR3 is CSARDLQAGSRGYTF. CDR3 coding DNA: TGCAGTGCTAGAGATCTTCAGGCGGGCTCGAGAGGCTACACCTTC.